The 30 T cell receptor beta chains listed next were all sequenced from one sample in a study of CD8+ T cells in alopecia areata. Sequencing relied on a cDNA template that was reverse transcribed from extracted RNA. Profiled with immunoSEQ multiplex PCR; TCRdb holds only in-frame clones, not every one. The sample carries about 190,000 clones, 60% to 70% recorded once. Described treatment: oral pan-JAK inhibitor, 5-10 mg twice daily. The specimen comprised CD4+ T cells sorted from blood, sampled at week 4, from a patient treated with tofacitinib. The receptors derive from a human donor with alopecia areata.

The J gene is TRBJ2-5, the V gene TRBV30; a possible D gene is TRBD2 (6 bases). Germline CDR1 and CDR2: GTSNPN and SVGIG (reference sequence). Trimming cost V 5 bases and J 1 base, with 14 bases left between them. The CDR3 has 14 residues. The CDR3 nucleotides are TGTGCCTGGGGCCAGGGAGGAGGCCAAGAGACCCAGTACTTC. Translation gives CAWGQGGGQETQYF.

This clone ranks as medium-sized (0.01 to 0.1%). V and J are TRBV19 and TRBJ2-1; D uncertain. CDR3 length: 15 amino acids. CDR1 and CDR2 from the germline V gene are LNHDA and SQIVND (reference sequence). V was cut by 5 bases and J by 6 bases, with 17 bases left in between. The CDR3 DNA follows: TGTGCCAGTAGTCCTCCCAGCGCCAGCCCCAATGAGCAGTTCTTC. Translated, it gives CASSPPSASPNEQFF.

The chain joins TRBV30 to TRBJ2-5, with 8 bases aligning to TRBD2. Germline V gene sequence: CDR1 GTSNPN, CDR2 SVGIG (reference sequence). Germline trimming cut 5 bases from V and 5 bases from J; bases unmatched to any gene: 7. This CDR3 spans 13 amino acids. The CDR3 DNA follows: TGTGCCTGGGGGGGACTAGTAGGCGAGACCCAGTACTTC. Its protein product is CAWGGLVGETQYF.

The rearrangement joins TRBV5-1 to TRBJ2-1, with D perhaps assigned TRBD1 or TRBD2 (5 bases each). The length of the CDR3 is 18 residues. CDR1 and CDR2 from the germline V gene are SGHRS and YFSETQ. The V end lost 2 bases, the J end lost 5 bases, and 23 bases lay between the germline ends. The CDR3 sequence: CASSLAPSGGVIHNEQFF. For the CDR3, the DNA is TGCGCCAGCAGCTTAGCTCCTTCTGGGGGAGTGATCCACAATGAGCAGTTCTTC.

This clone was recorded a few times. This chain's CDR3 is CSVGFALLAKNIQYF. CDR3 in DNA: TGCAGCGTCGGATTTGCCCTACTGGCCAAAAACATTCAGTACTTC. The chain is built from TRBV29-1 and TRBJ2-4; D unresolved. Trimming left V 6 bases short and J 1 base short, with 16 bases between. This CDR3 has 15 residues. CDR1 and CDR2 (germline): SQVTM, ANQGSEA.

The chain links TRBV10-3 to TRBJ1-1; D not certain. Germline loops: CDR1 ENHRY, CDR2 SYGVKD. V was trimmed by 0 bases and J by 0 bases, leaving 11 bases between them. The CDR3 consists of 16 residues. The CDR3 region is CAISESYGVMNTEAFF. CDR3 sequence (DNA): TGTGCCATCAGTGAGTCGTACGGGGTCATGAACACTGAAGCTTTCTTT.

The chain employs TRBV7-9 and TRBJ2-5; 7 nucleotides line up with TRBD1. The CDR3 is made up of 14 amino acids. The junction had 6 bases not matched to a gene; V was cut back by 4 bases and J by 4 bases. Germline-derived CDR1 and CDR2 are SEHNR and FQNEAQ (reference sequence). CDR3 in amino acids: CASSSPGQIETQYF. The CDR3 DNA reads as TGTGCCAGCAGCTCGCCGGGACAGATAGAGACCCAGTACTTC.

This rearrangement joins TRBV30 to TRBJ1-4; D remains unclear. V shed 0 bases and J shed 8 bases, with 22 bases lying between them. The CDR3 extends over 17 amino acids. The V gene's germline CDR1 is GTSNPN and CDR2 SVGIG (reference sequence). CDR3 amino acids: CAWSVVVGGGIGEKLFF. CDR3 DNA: TGTGCCTGGAGTGTAGTGGTCGGTGGAGGGATTGGGGAAAAACTGTTTTTT. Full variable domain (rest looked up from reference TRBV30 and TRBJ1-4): SQTIHQWPATLVQPVGSPLSLECTVEGTSNPNLYWYRQAAGRGLQLLFYSVGIGQISSEVPQNLSASRPQDRQFILSSKKLLLSDSGFYLCAWSVVVGGGIGEKLFFGSGTQLSVL.

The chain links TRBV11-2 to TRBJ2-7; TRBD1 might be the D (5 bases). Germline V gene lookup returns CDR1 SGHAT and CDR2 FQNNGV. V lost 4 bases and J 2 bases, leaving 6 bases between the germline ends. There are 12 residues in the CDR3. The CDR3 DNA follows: TGTGCCAGCAGCTACAGGACCTACGAGCAGTACTTC. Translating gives CASSYRTYEQYF. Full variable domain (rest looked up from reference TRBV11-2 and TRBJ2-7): EAGVAQSPRYKIIEKRQSVAFWCNPISGHATLYWYQQILGQGPKLLIQFQNNGVVDDSQLPKDRFSAERLKGVDSTLKIQPAKLEDSAVYLCASSYRTYEQYFGPGTRLTVT.

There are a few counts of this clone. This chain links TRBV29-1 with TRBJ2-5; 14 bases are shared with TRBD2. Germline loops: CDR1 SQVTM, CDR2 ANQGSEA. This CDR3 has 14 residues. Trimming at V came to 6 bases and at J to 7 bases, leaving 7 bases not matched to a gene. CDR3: CSVKGLAGEATQYF. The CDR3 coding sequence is TGCAGCGTGAAGGGACTAGCGGGAGAGGCGACCCAGTACTTC.

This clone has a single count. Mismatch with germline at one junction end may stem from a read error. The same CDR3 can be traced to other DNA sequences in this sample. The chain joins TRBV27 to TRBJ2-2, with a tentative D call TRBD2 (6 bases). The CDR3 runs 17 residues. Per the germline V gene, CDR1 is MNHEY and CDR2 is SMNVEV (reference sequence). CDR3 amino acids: CASSYLLTSLNTGELFF. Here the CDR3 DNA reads TGTGCCAGCAGTTACCTCTTGACTAGTCTGAACACCGGGGAGCTGTTCTTT.

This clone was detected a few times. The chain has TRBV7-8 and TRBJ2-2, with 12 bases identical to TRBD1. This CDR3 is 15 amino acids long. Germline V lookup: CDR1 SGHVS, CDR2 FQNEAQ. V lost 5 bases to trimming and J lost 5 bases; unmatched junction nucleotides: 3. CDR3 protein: CASSTGQGATGELFF. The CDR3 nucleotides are TGTGCCAGCAGCACGGGACAGGGGGCGACCGGGGAGCTGTTTTTT.

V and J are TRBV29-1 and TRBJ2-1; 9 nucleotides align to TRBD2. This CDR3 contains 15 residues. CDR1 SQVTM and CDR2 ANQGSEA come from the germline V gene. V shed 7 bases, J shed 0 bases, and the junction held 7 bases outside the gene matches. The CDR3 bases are TGCAGCGCAGCGGGAGGCCCGAGCTCCTACAATGAGCAGTTCTTC. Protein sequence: CSAAGGPSSYNEQFF.

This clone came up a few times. As DNA, the CDR3 is TGTGCCAGCAAGGCGGGAGGTTGGAATGAGCAGTTCTTC. Translated, it gives CASKAGGWNEQFF. The chain uses TRBV6-1 and TRBJ2-1; TRBD2 matches at 8 bases. The CDR3 loop spans 13 amino acids. V was pared by 7 bases and J by 7 bases, with 6 bases of the junction left unmatched. Germline V lookup: CDR1 MNHNS, CDR2 SASEGT.

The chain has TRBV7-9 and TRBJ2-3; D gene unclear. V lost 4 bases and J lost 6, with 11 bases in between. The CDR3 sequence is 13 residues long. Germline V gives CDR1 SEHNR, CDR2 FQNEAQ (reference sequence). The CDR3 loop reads CASSSQVWDTQYF. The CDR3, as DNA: TGTGCCAGCAGCTCCCAGGTTTGGGATACGCAGTATTTT.

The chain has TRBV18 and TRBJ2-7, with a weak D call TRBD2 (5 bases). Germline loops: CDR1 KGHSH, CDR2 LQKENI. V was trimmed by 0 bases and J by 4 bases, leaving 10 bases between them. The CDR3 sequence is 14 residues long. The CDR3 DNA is TGTGCCAGCTCACCACCGGGAGCTATTTACGAGCAGTACTTC. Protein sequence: CASSPPGAIYEQYF.

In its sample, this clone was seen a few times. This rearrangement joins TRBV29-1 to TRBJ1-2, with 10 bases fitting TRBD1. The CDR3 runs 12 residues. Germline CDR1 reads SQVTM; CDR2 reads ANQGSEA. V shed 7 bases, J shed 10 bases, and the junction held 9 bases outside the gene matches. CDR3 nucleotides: TGCAGCGGGAACGGACAGGGGGACGCCTACACCTTC. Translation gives CSGNGQGDAYTF.

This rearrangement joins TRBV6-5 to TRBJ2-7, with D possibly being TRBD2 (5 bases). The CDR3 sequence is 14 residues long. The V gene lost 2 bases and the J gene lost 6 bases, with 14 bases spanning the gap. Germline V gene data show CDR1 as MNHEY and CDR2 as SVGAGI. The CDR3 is CASSYVGTGGEQYF. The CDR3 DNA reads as TGTGCCAGCAGTTACGTGGGCACCGGAGGCGAGCAGTACTTC.

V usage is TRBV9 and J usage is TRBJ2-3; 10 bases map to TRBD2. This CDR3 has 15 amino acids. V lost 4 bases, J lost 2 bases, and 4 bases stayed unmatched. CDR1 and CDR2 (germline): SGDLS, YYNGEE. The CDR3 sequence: CASSLGLAVTDTQYF. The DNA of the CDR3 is TGTGCCAGCAGCCTAGGACTAGCGGTCACAGATACGCAGTATTTT.

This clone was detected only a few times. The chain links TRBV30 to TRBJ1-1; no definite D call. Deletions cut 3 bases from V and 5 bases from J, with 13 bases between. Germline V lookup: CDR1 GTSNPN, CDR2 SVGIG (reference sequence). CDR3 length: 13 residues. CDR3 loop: CAWSGRRETEAFF. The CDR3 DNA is TGTGCCTGGAGCGGCCGACGGGAGACTGAAGCTTTCTTT.

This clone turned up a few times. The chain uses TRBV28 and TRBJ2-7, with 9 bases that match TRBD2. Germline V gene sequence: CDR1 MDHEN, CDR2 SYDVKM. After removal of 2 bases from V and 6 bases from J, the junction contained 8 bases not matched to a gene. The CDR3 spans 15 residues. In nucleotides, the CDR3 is TGTGCCAGCAGTTTAACGGCGGGAGGGTTCCGCGAGCAGTACTTC. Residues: CASSLTAGGFREQYF.

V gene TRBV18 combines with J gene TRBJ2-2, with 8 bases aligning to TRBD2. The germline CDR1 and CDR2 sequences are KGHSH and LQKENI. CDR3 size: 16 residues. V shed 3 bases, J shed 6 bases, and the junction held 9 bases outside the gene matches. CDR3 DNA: TGTGCCAGCTCACCTGAGGTGACTAGCGTTTCCGGGGAGCTGTTTTTT. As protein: CASSPEVTSVSGELFF.

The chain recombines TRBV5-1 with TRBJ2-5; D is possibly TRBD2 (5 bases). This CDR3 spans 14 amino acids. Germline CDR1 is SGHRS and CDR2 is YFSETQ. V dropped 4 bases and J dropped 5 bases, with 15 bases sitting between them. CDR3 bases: TGCGCCAGCAGCCGGACTGCCGTCCAGGAGACCCAGTACTTC. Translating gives CASSRTAVQETQYF. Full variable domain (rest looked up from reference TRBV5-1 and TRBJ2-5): KAGVTQTPRYLIKTRGQQVTLSCSPISGHRSVSWYQQTPGQGLQFLFEYFSETQRNKGNFPGRFSGRQFSNSRSEMNVSTLELGDSALYLCASSRTAVQETQYFGPGTRLLVL.

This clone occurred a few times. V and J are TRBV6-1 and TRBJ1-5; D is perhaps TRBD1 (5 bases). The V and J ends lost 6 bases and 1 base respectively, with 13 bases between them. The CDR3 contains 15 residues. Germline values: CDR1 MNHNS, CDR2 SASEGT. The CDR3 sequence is CASSSRENSNQPQHF. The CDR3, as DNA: TGTGCCAGCAGCTCCAGGGAGAACAGCAATCAGCCCCAGCATTTT.

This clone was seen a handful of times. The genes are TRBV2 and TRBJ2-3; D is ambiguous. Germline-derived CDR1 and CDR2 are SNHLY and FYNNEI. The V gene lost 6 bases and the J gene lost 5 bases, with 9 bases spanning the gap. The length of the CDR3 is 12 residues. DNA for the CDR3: TGTGCCAGCAGCGGAGACGGAGATACGCAGTATTTT. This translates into CASSGDGDTQYF.

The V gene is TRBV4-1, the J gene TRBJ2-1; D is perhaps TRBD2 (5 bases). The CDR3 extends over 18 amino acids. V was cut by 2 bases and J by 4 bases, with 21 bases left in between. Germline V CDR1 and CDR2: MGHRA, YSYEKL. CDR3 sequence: CASSQQGPSGSRYNEQFF. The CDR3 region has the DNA TGCGCCAGCAGCCAACAAGGGCCATCGGGATCCCGGTACAATGAGCAGTTCTTC.

The CDR3 nucleotides read TGCAGCGTTGCCAGGGGGCCTGAAAAACTGTTTTTT. Amino acids: CSVARGPEKLFF. The V call is TRBV29-1, the J call TRBJ1-4, with TRBD1 identical over 8 bases. V lost 4 bases and J lost 7; bases outside the gene matches: 2. CDR1 and CDR2 from the germline V gene are SQVTM and ANQGSEA. The CDR3 consists of 12 residues.

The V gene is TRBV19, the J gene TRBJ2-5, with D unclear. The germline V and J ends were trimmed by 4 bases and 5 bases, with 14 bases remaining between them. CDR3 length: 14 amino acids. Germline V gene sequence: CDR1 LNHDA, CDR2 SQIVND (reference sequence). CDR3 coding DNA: TGTGCCAGTAGTAGAATAAGTGGGGTGGAGACCCAGTACTTC. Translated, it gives CASSRISGVETQYF. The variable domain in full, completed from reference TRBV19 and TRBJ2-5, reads DGGITQSPKYLFRKEGQNVTLSCEQNLNHDAMYWYRQDPGQGLRLIYYSQIVNDFQKGDIAEGYSVSREKKESFPLTVTSAQKNPTAFYLCASSRISGVETQYFGPGTRLLVL.

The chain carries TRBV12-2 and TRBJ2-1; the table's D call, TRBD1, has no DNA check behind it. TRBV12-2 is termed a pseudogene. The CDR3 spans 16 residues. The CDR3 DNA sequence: TGTGCAAGTCGCCATGGACCCCAGGGCTCCTACAATGAGCAGTTCTTC. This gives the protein CASRHGPQGSYNEQFF.

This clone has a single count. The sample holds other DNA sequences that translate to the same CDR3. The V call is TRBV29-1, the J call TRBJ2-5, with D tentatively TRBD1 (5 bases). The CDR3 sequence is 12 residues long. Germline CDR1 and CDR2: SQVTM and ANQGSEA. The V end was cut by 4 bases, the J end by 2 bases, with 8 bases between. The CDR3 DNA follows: TGCAGCGTTGGCAGGGCGCAAGAGACCCAGTACTTC. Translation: CSVGRAQETQYF.